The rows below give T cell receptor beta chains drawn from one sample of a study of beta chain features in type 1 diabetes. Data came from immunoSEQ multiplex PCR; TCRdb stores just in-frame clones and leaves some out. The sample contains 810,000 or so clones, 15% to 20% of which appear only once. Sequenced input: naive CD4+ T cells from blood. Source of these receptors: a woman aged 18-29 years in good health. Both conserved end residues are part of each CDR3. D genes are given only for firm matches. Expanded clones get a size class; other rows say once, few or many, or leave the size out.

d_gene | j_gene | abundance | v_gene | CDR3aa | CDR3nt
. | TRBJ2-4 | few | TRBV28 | CASSLGDGGVAKNIQYF | TGTGCCAGCAGTTTAGGAGATGGGGGCGTAGCCAAAAACATTCAGTACTTC
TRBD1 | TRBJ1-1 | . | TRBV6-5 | CASSYGQGAEAFF | TGTGCCAGCAGTTACGGACAGGGGGCCGAAGCTTTCTTT
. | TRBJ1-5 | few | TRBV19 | CASSPRSRNQPQHF | TGTGCCAGTAGCCCAAGATCACGGAATCAGCCCCAGCATTTT
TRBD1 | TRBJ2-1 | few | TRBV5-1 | CASSSSVSTGGTYNEQFF | TGCGCCAGCAGCTCTAGTGTTTCGACAGGGGGTACCTACAATGAGCAGTTCTTC
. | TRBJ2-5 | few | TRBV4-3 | CASSQAVDQETQYF | TGCGCCAGCAGCCAAGCGGTGGACCAAGAGACCCAGTACTTC
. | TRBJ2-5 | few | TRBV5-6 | CASSLAYETQYF | TGTGCCAGCAGCTTGGCTTACGAGACCCAGTACTTC
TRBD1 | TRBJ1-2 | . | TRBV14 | CASSQWGQSDGYTF | TGTGCCAGCAGCCAATGGGGACAGTCAGATGGCTACACCTTC
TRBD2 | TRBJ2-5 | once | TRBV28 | CASSSPGIAGGGETQYF | TGTGCCAGCAGTTCCCCGGGGATAGCGGGAGGGGGAGAGACCCAGTACTTC
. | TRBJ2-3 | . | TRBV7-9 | CASSLRSGGQLYPDTQYF | TGTGCCAGCAGCCTGAGGTCAGGCGGACAGTTGTACCCAGATACGCAGTATTTT
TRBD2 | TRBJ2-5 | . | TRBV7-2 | CASCPGLAEEAQYF | TGTGCCAGCTGTCCGGGACTAGCGGAAGAGGCCCAGTACTTC
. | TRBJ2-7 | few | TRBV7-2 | CASSLAQTYEQYF | TGTGCCAGCAGCCTGGCACAGACCTACGAGCAGTACTTC
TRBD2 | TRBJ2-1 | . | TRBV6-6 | CASSYGGSNNEQFF | TGTGCCAGCAGTTACGGCGGGAGCAACAATGAGCAGTTCTTC
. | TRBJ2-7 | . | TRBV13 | CASSLGTRDQYEQYF | TGTGCCAGCAGCTTAGGTACTAGGGACCAATACGAGCAGTACTTC
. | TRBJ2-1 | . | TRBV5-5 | CASSLKFRDYNEQFF | TGTGCCAGCAGCTTGAAGTTTAGGGATTACAATGAGCAGTTCTTC
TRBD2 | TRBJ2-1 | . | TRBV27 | CASSLSTASGAYNEQFF | TGTGCCAGCAGTTTATCGACGGCTAGCGGCGCCTACAATGAGCAGTTCTTC
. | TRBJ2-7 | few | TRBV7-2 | CASSLLAGVGYEQYF | TGTGCCAGCAGCTTATTAGCCGGGGTAGGCTACGAGCAGTACTTC
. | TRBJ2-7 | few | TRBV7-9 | CASSPGPGIQQYF | TGTGCCAGCAGCCCCGGCCCAGGGATCCAGCAGTACTTC
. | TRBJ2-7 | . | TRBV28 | CASSRTIVYEQYF | TGTGCCAGCAGTCGAACTATCGTCTACGAGCAGTACTTC
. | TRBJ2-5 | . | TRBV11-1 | CASSSFRETQYF | TGTGCCAGCAGCTCGTTCCGAGAGACCCAGTACTTC
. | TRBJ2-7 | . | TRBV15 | CATSRDHSYEQYF | TGTGCCACCAGCAGAGATCATTCGTACGAGCAGTACTTC
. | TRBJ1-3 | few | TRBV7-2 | CASSFGYSGNTIYF | TGTGCCAGCAGCTTTGGCTACTCTGGAAACACCATATATTTT
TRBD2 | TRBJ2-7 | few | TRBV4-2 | CASSQREREYHEQYF | TGTGCCAGCAGCCAAAGGGAGCGGGAGTACCACGAGCAGTACTTC
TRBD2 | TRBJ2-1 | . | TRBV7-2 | CASSLGTSGSNEQFF | TGTGCCAGCAGCTTAGGGACTAGCGGGAGTAATGAGCAGTTCTTC
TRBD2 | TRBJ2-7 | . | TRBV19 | CASSYQASGNYEQYF | TGTGCCAGTAGTTACCAGGCTAGCGGGAACTACGAGCAGTACTTC
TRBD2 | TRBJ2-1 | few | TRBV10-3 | CAMNSGRENEQFF | TGTGCCATGAATAGCGGGAGGGAAAATGAGCAGTTCTTC
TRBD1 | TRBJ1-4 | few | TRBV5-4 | CASSRTGDNEKLFF | TGTGCCAGCAGCAGGACAGGAGATAATGAAAAACTGTTTTTT
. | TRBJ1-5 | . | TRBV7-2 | CASSLSTVDQPQHF | TGTGCCAGCAGCTTATCGACAGTCGATCAGCCCCAGCATTTT
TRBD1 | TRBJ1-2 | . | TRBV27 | CASSRLGTGRNYGYTF | TGTGCCAGCAGCAGACTGGGGACAGGTCGGAACTATGGCTACACCTTC
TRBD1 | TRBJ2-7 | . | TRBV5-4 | CASSLASGTDYEQYF | TGTGCCAGCAGCTTGGCTTCAGGGACAGACTACGAGCAGTACTTC
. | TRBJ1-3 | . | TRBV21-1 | CASSKIPPQESPGNTIYF | TGTGCCAGCAGCAAGATACCACCACAGGAGTCTCCTGGAAACACCATATATTTT
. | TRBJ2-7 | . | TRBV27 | CASSRDGDARNEQYF | TGTGCCAGCAGCCGAGACGGGGACGCAAGAAACGAGCAGTACTTC
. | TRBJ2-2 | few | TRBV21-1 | CASSKLAGGFANTGELFF | TGTGCCAGCAGCAAACTAGCGGGAGGGTTCGCGAACACCGGGGAGCTGTTTTTT
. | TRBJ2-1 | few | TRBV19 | CASSGLVARDYNEQFF | TGTGCCAGTAGTGGGCTCGTGGCTAGAGACTACAATGAGCAGTTCTTC
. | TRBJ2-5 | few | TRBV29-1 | CSVLGQQETQYF | TGCAGCGTTTTAGGACAGCAAGAGACCCAGTACTTC
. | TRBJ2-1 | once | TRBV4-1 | CASSQYNEQFF | TGCGCCAGCAGCCAGTACAATGAGCAGTTCTTC
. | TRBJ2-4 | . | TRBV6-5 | CASSYTVRGPKNIQYF | TGTGCCAGCAGTTACACCGTTAGGGGACCCAAAAACATTCAGTACTTC
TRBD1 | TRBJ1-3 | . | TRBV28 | CASSPRDRQLGNTIYF | TGTGCCAGCAGTCCAAGGGACAGGCAACTTGGAAACACCATATATTTT
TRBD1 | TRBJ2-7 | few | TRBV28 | CASKGTGISYEQYF | TGTGCCAGCAAGGGGACAGGGATCTCCTACGAGCAGTACTTC
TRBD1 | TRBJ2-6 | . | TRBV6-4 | CASRGDRRNSGANVLTF | TGTGCCAGCAGAGGGGACAGACGCAACTCTGGGGCCAACGTCCTGACTTTC
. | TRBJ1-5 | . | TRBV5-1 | CASSLLPGAGNQPQHF | TGCGCCAGCAGCTTGTTACCGGGGGCTGGCAATCAGCCCCAGCATTTT
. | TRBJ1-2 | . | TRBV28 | CASSQNYGYTF | TGTGCCAGCAGTCAAAACTATGGCTACACCTTC
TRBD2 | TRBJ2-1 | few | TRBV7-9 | CASSFLSAGDLYNEQFF | TGTGCCAGCAGCTTCTTGTCAGCGGGAGATTTGTACAATGAGCAGTTCTTC
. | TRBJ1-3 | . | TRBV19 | CASSPGQFWNTIYF | TGTGCCAGTAGTCCCGGACAGTTCTGGAACACCATATATTTT
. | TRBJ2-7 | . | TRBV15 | CATSPSNVYEQYF | TGTGCCACCAGCCCTTCCAATGTCTACGAGCAGTACTTC
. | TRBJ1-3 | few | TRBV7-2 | CASSVDKSLGGNTIYF | TGTGCCAGCAGCGTGGACAAATCTCTGGGCGGAAACACCATATATTTT